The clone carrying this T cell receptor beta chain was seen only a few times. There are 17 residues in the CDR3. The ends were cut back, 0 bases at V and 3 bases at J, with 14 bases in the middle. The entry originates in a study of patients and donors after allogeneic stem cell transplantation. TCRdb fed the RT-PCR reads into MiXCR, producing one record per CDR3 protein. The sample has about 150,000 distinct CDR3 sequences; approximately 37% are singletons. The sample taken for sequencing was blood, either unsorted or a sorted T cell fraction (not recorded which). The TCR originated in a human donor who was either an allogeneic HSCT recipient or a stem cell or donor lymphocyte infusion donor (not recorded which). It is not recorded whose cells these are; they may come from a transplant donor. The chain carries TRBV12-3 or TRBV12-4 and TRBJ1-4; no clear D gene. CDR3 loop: CASSLAARPEANEKLFF. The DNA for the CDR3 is TGTGCCAGCAGTTTAGCCGCTCGACCTGAGGCTAATGAAAAACTGTTTTTT.